This record looks at one T cell receptor (beta chain) sequence and its context. The antigen remains unidentified. The sample is drawn from a study of regulatory T cells in long-lasting Graves disease. As for the study in general: For a period under 3 months, newly diagnosed Graves' patients had taken antithyroid drugs.

General study results and limits: Favored gene segments in persistent disease were TRBV28, TRBJ1-2 and TRBJ2-5.

Time point reported: newly diagnosed GD, antithyroid drugs for less than 3 months. Extracted RNA from PBMCs served as the source of the TCR library. Patients all came to the study from an endocrinology department in Xi'an, China. To make TCR beta libraries, researchers used iRepertoire HTBI primers and Arm-PCR of CDR3 regions. TCRdb re-analysed the multiplex PCR reads in MiXCR, keeping a single row per CDR3 protein. The sample has hundreds of thousands of distinct CDR3 sequences; more than 15% are singletons. V was cut by 0 bases and J by 7 bases, with 13 bases left in between. The CDR3 consists of 14 residues. Germline CDR1 is MGHRA and CDR2 is YSYEKL. These data were also reused for a study on T cells in Graves' hyperthyroidism and ophthalmopathy. From that second work: Most expanded thyroid clonotypes above 0.001 recurred in blood.

Material: peripheral blood mononuclear cells (PBMCs), obtained at new diagnosis, from a patient treated with antithyroid drugs. The rearrangement uses TRBV4-1 and TRBJ2-7, with a weak D call TRBD2 (5 bases). This sequence originates from a young man with Graves disease. CDR3 nucleotide sequence: TGCGCCAGCAGCCAAGATCTGGGATCGGGGGAGCAGTACTTC. It codes for CASSQDLGSGEQYF.